This passage covers 18 T cell receptor beta chains from one sample sequenced in a study of graft-versus-host responses after intestinal transplantation (dated by TCRdb to 2020 to 2022). The protocol used for the library was the immunoSEQ multiplex PCR assay. The table comes from immuneACCESS by way of TCRdb, which keeps in-frame sequences with V and J called. Part of the clones is missing from these tables; in studies checked, under half for an unresolved V gene and the rest for unknown reasons. This sample gives about 3,500 clones in total; approximately 94% of them show up just once. The ten largest clones represent more than 0.9% of the sample. The sample in question was PBMCs, obtained 11 days after intestinal transplantation. The receptors were sampled from a human patient who received an intestinal transplant, so some T cells may come from the graft donor.

The chain uses TRBV7-3 and TRBJ2-6; TRBD1 aligns across 9 bases. CDR3 length equals 17 residues. Germline CDR1 SGHTA, CDR2 FQGTGA. The V gene end was trimmed by 3 bases and the J gene end by 0 bases; junction bases not matched to a gene: 3. DNA for the CDR3: TGTGCCAGCAGCTTGACAGGGGGTCACTCTGGGGCCAACGTCCTGACTTTC. It translates to CASSLTGGHSGANVLTF.

This clone was picked up one time. The chain joins TRBV6-6 to TRBJ2-1; TRBD2 might be the D (5 bases). There are 12 residues in the CDR3. Germline-derived CDR1 and CDR2 are MNHNY and SVGAGI (reference sequence). V shed 6 bases and J shed 8 bases, with 11 bases lying between them. In nucleotides, the CDR3 is TGTGCCAGCAGACTAACTAGGGATGAGCAGTTCTTC. Its protein product is CASRLTRDEQFF.

J is TRBJ2-1 and V is TRBV7-6; 10 positions match TRBD2. Germline assignment: CDR1 SGHVS and CDR2 FNYEAQ. The length of the CDR3 is 14 residues. The V segment lost 4 bases and the J segment 9 bases; nucleotides outside the gene matches: 6. The CDR3 nucleotides read TGTGCCAGCAGCTCTAGCGGGAGAATGAGTGAGCAGTTCTTC. It codes for CASSSSGRMSEQFF.

This sequence joins TRBV19 and TRBJ1-1, with 7 bases matching TRBD1. Germline lookup yields CDR1 LNHDA and CDR2 SQIVND (reference sequence). V shed 5 bases and J 7 bases; nucleotides not matched to a gene: 7. The length of the CDR3 is 13 residues. DNA for the CDR3: TGTGCCAGTAGTTATGACAGGGAAAGTGAAGCTTTCTTT. This sequence encodes CASSYDRESEAFF.

The genes are TRBV15 and TRBJ1-2, with D tentatively TRBD1 (5 bases). Trimming shortened V by 0 bases and J by 0 bases, and 17 bases separated the two germline ends. Germline assignment: CDR1 LNHNV and CDR2 YYDKDF (reference sequence). This CDR3 has 18 amino acids. CDR3 bases: TGTGCCACCAGCAGAGATAGAACGGGGGAGCTCCCTAACTATGGCTACACCTTC. It translates to CATSRDRTGELPNYGYTF.

The chain couples TRBV6-5 to TRBJ2-1; possibly TRBD2 for D (6 bases). This CDR3 comprises 13 residues. The V gene's germline CDR1 is MNHEY and CDR2 SVGAGI. The V end lost 0 bases, the J end lost 10 bases, and 10 bases lay between the germline ends. The CDR3 DNA reads as TGTGCCAGCAGTTACTCGATAGCGGAAGAGCAGTTCTTC. Amino acid sequence: CASSYSIAEEQFF.

The genes are TRBV4-1 and TRBJ2-3, with D tentatively TRBD2 (6 bases). The CDR3 runs to 14 residues. CDR1 is MGHRA, CDR2 YSYEKL, per germline. Deletions cut 1 base from V and 5 bases from J, with 10 bases between. CDR3 sequence (DNA): TGCGCCAGCAGCCAAGGCGCGGGACGAGATACGCAGTATTTT. This codes for CASSQGAGRDTQYF.

The chain joins TRBV29-1 to TRBJ2-3; 10 bases agree with TRBD2. The junction had 10 bases not matched to a gene; V was cut back by 4 bases and J by 3 bases. The CDR3 runs to 16 residues. The V gene's germline CDR1 is SQVTM and CDR2 ANQGSEA. CDR3: CSVAGLAGVGTDTQYF. DNA for the CDR3: TGCAGCGTTGCAGGTCTAGCGGGAGTGGGTACAGATACGCAGTATTTT.

The chain couples TRBV2 to TRBJ1-5; D ambiguous. V was pared by 5 bases and J by 0 bases, with 14 bases between. Germline V gives CDR1 SNHLY, CDR2 FYNNEI. The CDR3 loop spans 16 amino acids. For the CDR3, the DNA is TGTGCCAGCAGTTCTAGACACGATTATAGCAATCAGCCCCAGCATTTT. Protein: CASSSRHDYSNQPQHF.

CDR3 coding DNA: TGTGCCAGCAGCGTAGAGGCAGGCGGCAATCAGCCCCAGCATTTT. It specifies CASSVEAGGNQPQHF. This chain uses TRBV9 with TRBJ1-5; no definite D call. Germline-derived CDR1 and CDR2 are SGDLS and YYNGEE. The CDR3 totals 15 residues. V dropped 0 bases and J dropped 2 bases, with 9 bases sitting between them.

The CDR3 loop is CASSLEPGTIQETQYF. CDR3 DNA: TGTGCCAGCAGCTTAGAGCCCGGGACTATACAAGAGACCCAGTACTTC. This rearrangement joins TRBV7-8 to TRBJ2-5, with TRBD2 matching over 7 bases. The CDR3 is made up of 16 amino acids. V lost 1 base and J lost 2; bases outside the gene matches: 7. CDR1 is SGHVS, CDR2 FQNEAQ, per germline.

This chain uses TRBV9 with TRBJ2-1, with TRBD1 identical over 7 bases. V was clipped by 4 bases and J by 4 bases; unmatched bases: 5. Germline-derived CDR1 and CDR2 are SGDLS and YYNGEE. CDR3 length: 14 amino acids. CDR3 sequence: CASSTGTAYNEQFF. CDR3 DNA: TGTGCCAGCAGCACCGGGACAGCTTACAATGAGCAGTTCTTC.

Only one count was recorded for this clone. The rearrangement uses TRBV10-1 and TRBJ2-1; D not resolved. The germline V and J ends were trimmed by 4 bases and 5 bases, with 9 bases remaining between them. The CDR3 is 13 residues long. The germline V gene has CDR1 WNHNN and CDR2 SYGVQD (reference sequence). The CDR3 sequence is CASSGADDNEQFF. CDR3 DNA: TGCGCCAGCAGTGGGGCAGATGACAATGAGCAGTTCTTC.

The genes are TRBV29-1 and TRBJ2-2; D is unclear. Trimming took 3 bases from V and 1 from J, leaving 6 bases between them. The CDR3 loop spans 13 amino acids. Germline V lookup: CDR1 SQVTM, CDR2 ANQGSEA. The CDR3 region is CSVEYENTGELFF. CDR3 coding DNA: TGCAGCGTTGAGTACGAGAACACCGGGGAGCTGTTTTTT.

The V gene is TRBV4-2, the J gene TRBJ1-5, with unresolved D. CDR3 length equals 13 residues. CDR1 is LGHNA, CDR2 YNFKEQ, per germline. Trimming cost V 1 base and J 6 bases, with 7 bases left between them. In DNA form, the CDR3 reads TGTGCCAGCAGCCAAGGACTTGGTCAGCCCCAGCATTTT. Its translation is CASSQGLGQPQHF.

The chain is built from TRBV6-5 and TRBJ2-5, with 9 nucleotides matching TRBD2. The germline V gene has CDR1 MNHEY and CDR2 SVGAGI. The CDR3 totals 11 residues. V lost 11 bases, J lost 5 bases, and 3 bases stayed unmatched. CDR3 sequence: CAVGLAETQYF. In DNA form, the CDR3 reads TGTGCCGTCGGACTAGCGGAGACCCAGTACTTC.

The chain employs TRBV6-5 and TRBJ1-5; TRBD1 matches at 8 bases. CDR3 length: 14 amino acids. From germline, CDR1 is MNHEY and CDR2 SVGAGI. Trimming cost V 5 bases and J 5 bases; bases outside gene matches: 5. The CDR3 coding sequence is TGTGCCAGCAGTCAGGGACAGGAGTATCAGCCCCAGCATTTT. It is translated as CASSQGQEYQPQHF.

The gene calls are TRBV9 and TRBJ1-2, with TRBD1 matching 10 bases. Germline-derived CDR1 and CDR2 are SGDLS and YYNGEE. The V segment lost 4 bases and the J segment 1 base; nucleotides outside the gene matches: 4. The CDR3 covers 15 residues. CDR3 DNA sequence: TGTGCCAGCAGCCCCAGGACAGGGGGTAACTATGGCTACACCTTC. The encoded protein is CASSPRTGGNYGYTF.